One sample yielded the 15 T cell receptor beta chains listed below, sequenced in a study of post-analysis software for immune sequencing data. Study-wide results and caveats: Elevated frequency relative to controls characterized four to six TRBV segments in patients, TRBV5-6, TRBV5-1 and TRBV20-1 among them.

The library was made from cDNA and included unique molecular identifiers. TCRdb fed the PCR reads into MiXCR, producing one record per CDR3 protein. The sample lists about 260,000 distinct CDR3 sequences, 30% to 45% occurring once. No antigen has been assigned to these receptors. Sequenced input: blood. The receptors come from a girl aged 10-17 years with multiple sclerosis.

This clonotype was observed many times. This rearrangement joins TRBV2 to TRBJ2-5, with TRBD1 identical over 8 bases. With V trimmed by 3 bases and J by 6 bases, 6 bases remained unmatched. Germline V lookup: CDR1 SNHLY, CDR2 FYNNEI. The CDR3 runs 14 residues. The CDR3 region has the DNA TGTGCCAGCAGTGAGGACAGGGCGATGAAGACCCAGTACTTC. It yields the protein CASSEDRAMKTQYF.

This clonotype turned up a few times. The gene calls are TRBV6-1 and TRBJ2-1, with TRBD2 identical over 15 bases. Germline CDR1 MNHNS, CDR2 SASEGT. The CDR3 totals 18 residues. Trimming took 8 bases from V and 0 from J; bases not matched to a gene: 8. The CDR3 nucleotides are TGTGCCAGCGTGGGACTAGCGGGAGGCCTCAGCTCCTACAATGAGCAGTTCTTC. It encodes CASVGLAGGLSSYNEQFF.

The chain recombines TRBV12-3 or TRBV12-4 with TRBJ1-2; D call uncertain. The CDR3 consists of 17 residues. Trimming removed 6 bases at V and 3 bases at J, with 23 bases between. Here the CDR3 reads CASSYRPFLRRDYGYTF. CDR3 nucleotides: TGTGCCAGCAGCTACCGCCCCTTTCTACGGCGGGACTATGGCTACACCTTC.

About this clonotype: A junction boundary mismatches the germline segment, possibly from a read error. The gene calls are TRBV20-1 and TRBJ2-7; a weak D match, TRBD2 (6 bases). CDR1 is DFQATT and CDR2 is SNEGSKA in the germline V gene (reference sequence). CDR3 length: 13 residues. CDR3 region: CSVREGAGYEQYF. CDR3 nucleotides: TGCAGTGTTAGAGAGGGCGCGGGGTACGAGCAGTACTTC.

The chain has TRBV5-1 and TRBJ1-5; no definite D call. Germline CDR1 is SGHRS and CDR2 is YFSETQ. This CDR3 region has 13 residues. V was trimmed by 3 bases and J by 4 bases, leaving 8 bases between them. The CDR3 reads CASSSSPNQPQHF. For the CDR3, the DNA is TGCGCCAGCAGCTCTAGCCCAAATCAGCCCCAGCATTTT.

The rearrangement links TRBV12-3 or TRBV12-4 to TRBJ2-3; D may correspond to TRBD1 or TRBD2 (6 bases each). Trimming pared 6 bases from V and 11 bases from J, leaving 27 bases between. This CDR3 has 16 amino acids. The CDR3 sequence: CASSPGLGGRTDVQYF. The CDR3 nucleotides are TGTGCCAGCAGCCCCGGACTCGGAGGGAGGACAGATGTGCAGTATTTT.

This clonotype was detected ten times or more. This CDR3 is CSVVKGPTGELFF. Here the CDR3 DNA reads TGCAGCGTTGTAAAGGGACCCACCGGGGAGCTGTTTTTT. This chain uses TRBV29-1 with TRBJ2-2; tentatively, D is TRBD1 or TRBD2 (5 bases each). CDR3 length equals 13 residues. The V end was cut by 4 bases, the J end by 4 bases, with 10 bases between. Looked up from germline, CDR1 is SQVTM and CDR2 is ANQGSEA.

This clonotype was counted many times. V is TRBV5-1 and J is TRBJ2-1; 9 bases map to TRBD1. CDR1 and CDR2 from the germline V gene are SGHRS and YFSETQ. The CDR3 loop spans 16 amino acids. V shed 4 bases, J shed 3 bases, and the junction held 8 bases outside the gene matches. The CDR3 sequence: CASSGGGTGNYNEQFF. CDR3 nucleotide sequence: TGCGCCAGCAGCGGTGGCGGGACAGGGAACTACAATGAGCAGTTCTTC.

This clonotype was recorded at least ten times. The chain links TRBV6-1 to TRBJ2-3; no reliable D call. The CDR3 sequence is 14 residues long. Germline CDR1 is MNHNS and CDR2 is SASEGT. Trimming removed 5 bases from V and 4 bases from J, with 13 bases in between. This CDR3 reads CASSRAGVADTQYF. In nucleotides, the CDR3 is TGTGCCAGCAGTCGAGCTGGAGTGGCAGATACGCAGTATTTT.

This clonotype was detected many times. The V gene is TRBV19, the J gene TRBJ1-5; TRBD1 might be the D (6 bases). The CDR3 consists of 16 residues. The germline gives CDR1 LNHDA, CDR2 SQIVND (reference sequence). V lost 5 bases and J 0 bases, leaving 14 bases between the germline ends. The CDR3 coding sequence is TGTGCCAGTAGTGGGGACACTAGAATTAGCAATCAGCCCCAGCATTTT. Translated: CASSGDTRISNQPQHF.

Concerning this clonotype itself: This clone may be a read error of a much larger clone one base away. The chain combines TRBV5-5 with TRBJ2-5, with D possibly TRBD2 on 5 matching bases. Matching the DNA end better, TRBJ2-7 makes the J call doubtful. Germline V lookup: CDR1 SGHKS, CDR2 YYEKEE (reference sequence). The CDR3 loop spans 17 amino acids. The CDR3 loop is CASSFQQVRVGGDEQYF. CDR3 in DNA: TGTGCCAGCAGCTTTCAGCAGGTAAGGGTAGGAGGCGACGAGCAGTACTTC.

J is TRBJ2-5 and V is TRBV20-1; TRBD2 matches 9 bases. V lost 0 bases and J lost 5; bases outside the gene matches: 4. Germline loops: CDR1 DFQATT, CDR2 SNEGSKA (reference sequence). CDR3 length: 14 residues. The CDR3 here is CSARDGGGAETQYF. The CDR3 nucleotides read TGCAGTGCTAGAGACGGCGGGGGGGCGGAGACCCAGTACTTC.

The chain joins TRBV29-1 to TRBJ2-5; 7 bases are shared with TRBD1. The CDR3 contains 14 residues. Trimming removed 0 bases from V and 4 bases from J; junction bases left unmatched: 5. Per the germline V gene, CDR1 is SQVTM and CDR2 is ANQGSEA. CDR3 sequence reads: CSVEDPGQPETQYF. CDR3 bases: TGCAGCGTTGAAGATCCGGGACAGCCAGAGACCCAGTACTTC. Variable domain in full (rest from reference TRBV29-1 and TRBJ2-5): SAVISQKPSRDICQRGTSLTIQCQVDSQVTMMFWYRQQPGQSLTLIATANQGSEATYESGFVIDKFPISRPNLTFSTLTVSNMSPEDSSIYLCSVEDPGQPETQYFGPGTRLLVL.

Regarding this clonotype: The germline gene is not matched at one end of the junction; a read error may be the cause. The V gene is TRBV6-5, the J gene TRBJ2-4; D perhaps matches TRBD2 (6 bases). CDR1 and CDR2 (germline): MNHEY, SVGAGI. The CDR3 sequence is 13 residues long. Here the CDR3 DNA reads TGTGCCAGCAGCTACCTGGGAGGCAACATTCGGTACTTC. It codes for CASSYLGGNIRYF.

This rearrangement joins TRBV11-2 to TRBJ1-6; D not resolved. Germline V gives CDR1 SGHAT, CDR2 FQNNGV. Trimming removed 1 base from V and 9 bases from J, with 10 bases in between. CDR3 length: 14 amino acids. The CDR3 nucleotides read TGTGCCAGCAGCTTAGTTCGGTCCGGTTCACCCCTCCACTTT. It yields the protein CASSLVRSGSPLHF.